This is a list of T cell receptor beta chains from one sample in a study of early T cells in non-severe SARS-CoV-2 infection. TCRdb passed the 5' RACE reads through MiXCR, listing each CDR3 protein once. The sample holds 70,000 to 90,000 distinct CDR3 sequences; about 12% are singletons and the top ten take around 3.6%. The sequenced material came from whole blood. The receptor set was obtained from an adult who was a healthcare worker with PCR-confirmed SARS-CoV-2 infection or an uninfected control (not recorded which). The CDR3 runs from the conserved cysteine through the conserved F or W. Each record gives: J gene, V gene, clone size, D gene, CDR3 DNA, CDR3 protein. D genes are given only for firm matches. Rows give clone size only sometimes, using once, few, many, or a class for an expanded clone.

j_call: TRBJ1-3
v_call: TRBV19
clone_size: .
d_call: .
cdr3_nt: TGTGTCTCGGGCCCCAGATATGGAAACACCATATATTTT
cdr3_aa: CVSGPRYGNTIYF

j_call: TRBJ1-5
v_call: TRBV12-2
clone_size: .
d_call: .
cdr3_nt: TGTGCAAGTCGCTTCGCCGGGACAGGGGACCGCAATCAGCCCCAGCATTTT
cdr3_aa: CASRFAGTGDRNQPQHF

j_call: TRBJ2-1
v_call: TRBV6-4
clone_size: .
d_call: TRBD2
cdr3_nt: TGTGCCAGCAGTGACGGGACTAACAATGAGCAGTTCTTC
cdr3_aa: CASSDGTNNEQFF

j_call: TRBJ2-1
v_call: TRBV7-2
clone_size: few
d_call: .
cdr3_nt: TGTGCCAGCAGGCTAGCACTCAGCTCCTACAATGAGCAGTTCTTC
cdr3_aa: CASRLALSSYNEQFF

j_call: TRBJ1-4
v_call: TRBV18
clone_size: few
d_call: .
cdr3_nt: TGTGCCAGCTCACCCAGCCGGGCAACTAATGAAAAACTGTTTTTT
cdr3_aa: CASSPSRATNEKLFF

j_call: TRBJ1-1
v_call: TRBV2
clone_size: few
d_call: TRBD1
cdr3_nt: TGTGCCAGCGGGGGGACAGCAAACACTGAAGCTTTCTTT
cdr3_aa: CASGGTANTEAFF

j_call: TRBJ2-3
v_call: TRBV27
clone_size: many
d_call: TRBD2
cdr3_nt: TGTGCCAGCAGCCTGGGGTGGCTAGCGGGGGGCACAGATACGCAGTATTTT
cdr3_aa: CASSLGWLAGGTDTQYF

j_call: TRBJ2-5
v_call: TRBV12-3/TRBV12-4
clone_size: .
d_call: TRBD2
cdr3_nt: TGTGCCAGCAGTTTAACGGAGCGGGGGAACCAAGAGACCCAGTACTTC
cdr3_aa: CASSLTERGNQETQYF

j_call: TRBJ2-3
v_call: TRBV28
clone_size: .
d_call: TRBD2
cdr3_nt: TGTGCCAGCAGGGTTAGCGGGGACACTAGCACAGATACGCAGTATTTT
cdr3_aa: CASRVSGDTSTDTQYF

j_call: TRBJ1-4
v_call: TRBV3-1
clone_size: .
d_call: TRBD1
cdr3_nt: TGTGCCAGCAGCCAGGGGTACAGGGGAAATGAAAAACTGTTTTTT
cdr3_aa: CASSQGYRGNEKLFF

j_call: TRBJ2-1
v_call: TRBV6-2/TRBV6-3
clone_size: .
d_call: TRBD2
cdr3_nt: TGTGCCAGCAGTGCGACTAGCGCCGACAATGAGCAGTTCTTC
cdr3_aa: CASSATSADNEQFF

j_call: TRBJ1-1
v_call: TRBV12-3/TRBV12-4
clone_size: many
d_call: .
cdr3_nt: TGTGCCAGCAGTTTATATCGGGAAACTGAAGCTTTCTTT
cdr3_aa: CASSLYRETEAFF

j_call: TRBJ1-3
v_call: TRBV6-5
clone_size: .
d_call: .
cdr3_nt: TGTGCCAGCAGTTACTCGAGATCTGAAAACACCATATATTTT
cdr3_aa: CASSYSRSENTIYF

j_call: TRBJ2-7
v_call: TRBV29-1
clone_size: few
d_call: TRBD1
cdr3_nt: TGCAGCGTTGAAGAGACAGGGGACGGCTACGAGCAGTACTTC
cdr3_aa: CSVEETGDGYEQYF

j_call: TRBJ1-2
v_call: TRBV28
clone_size: many
d_call: .
cdr3_nt: TGTGCCAGCAGTTTACGGGGGTATGGCTACACCTTC
cdr3_aa: CASSLRGYGYTF

j_call: TRBJ2-3
v_call: TRBV5-1
clone_size: .
d_call: TRBD1
cdr3_nt: TGCGCCAGCAGCAGAGAGGGGCCGGGACAGGGCTATTTT
cdr3_aa: CASSREGPGQGYF

j_call: TRBJ1-2
v_call: TRBV7-9
clone_size: many
d_call: .
cdr3_nt: TGTGCCAGCAGCGCGTGGGACGGCATAGCTGACGGGGGCTACACCTTC
cdr3_aa: CASSAWDGIADGGYTF

j_call: TRBJ2-2
v_call: TRBV24-1
clone_size: .
d_call: .
cdr3_nt: TGTGCCACCAGTGACGGCTCCCTAGGGACCGGGGAGCTGTTTTTT
cdr3_aa: CATSDGSLGTGELFF

j_call: TRBJ2-6
v_call: TRBV6-1
clone_size: .
d_call: .
cdr3_nt: TGTGCCAGCAGTGAGGGATCAGGGGCCAACGTCCTGACTTTC
cdr3_aa: CASSEGSGANVLTF

j_call: TRBJ2-5
v_call: TRBV7-8
clone_size: .
d_call: TRBD2
cdr3_nt: TGTGCCAGCAGCCATACAAGCGGGAGGAGGGAGACCCAGTACTTC
cdr3_aa: CASSHTSGRRETQYF

j_call: TRBJ2-7
v_call: TRBV19
clone_size: .
d_call: TRBD2
cdr3_nt: TGTGCCAGTAGTATAGGCCCTAGCGGAGTTACCTACGAGCAGTACTTC
cdr3_aa: CASSIGPSGVTYEQYF

j_call: TRBJ2-5
v_call: TRBV7-9
clone_size: few
d_call: TRBD2
cdr3_nt: TGTGCCAGCAGCTTGGCGGGGGTGGAGACCCAGTACTTC
cdr3_aa: CASSLAGVETQYF

j_call: TRBJ1-4
v_call: TRBV4-1
clone_size: .
d_call: .
cdr3_nt: TGCGCCAGCAGCCAAGGAGGGGAACTGTTTTTT
cdr3_aa: CASSQGGELFF

j_call: TRBJ2-3
v_call: TRBV24-1
clone_size: many
d_call: TRBD2
cdr3_nt: TGTGCCACCAGTGACCCGAGCGGGAGAAGCACAGATACGCAGTATTTT
cdr3_aa: CATSDPSGRSTDTQYF

j_call: TRBJ1-2
v_call: TRBV4-2
clone_size: few
d_call: TRBD1
cdr3_nt: TGTGCCAGCAGCCAAGCCGGGACAGGGTGGTACTATGGCTACACCTTC
cdr3_aa: CASSQAGTGWYYGYTF

j_call: TRBJ2-1
v_call: TRBV11-2
clone_size: .
d_call: .
cdr3_nt: TGTGCCAGCAGCTTAGGAAGGAGCTCCTACAATGAGCAGTTCTTC
cdr3_aa: CASSLGRSSYNEQFF

j_call: TRBJ2-2
v_call: TRBV10-3
clone_size: .
d_call: .
cdr3_nt: TGTGCCATCAGTGAGTCGCTCCCGGACACCGGGGAGCTGTTTTTT
cdr3_aa: CAISESLPDTGELFF

j_call: TRBJ2-7
v_call: TRBV28
clone_size: few
d_call: .
cdr3_nt: TGTGCCAGCAGTTCATTAGCGACGCGCGCCTACGAGCAGTACTTC
cdr3_aa: CASSSLATRAYEQYF

j_call: TRBJ2-7
v_call: TRBV28
clone_size: many
d_call: TRBD1
cdr3_nt: TGTGCCAGCAGTTTCCCGGACAGGGGGGGTCGGGACTTC
cdr3_aa: CASSFPDRGGRDF

j_call: TRBJ1-1
v_call: TRBV12-3/TRBV12-4
clone_size: many
d_call: .
cdr3_nt: TGTGCCAGCACTCCTCCAATGAACACTGAAGCTTTCTTT
cdr3_aa: CASTPPMNTEAFF

j_call: TRBJ2-3
v_call: TRBV29-1
clone_size: few
d_call: .
cdr3_nt: TGCAGCCACCCTAAAGGGGCCTCTAGCACAGATACGCAGTATTTT
cdr3_aa: CSHPKGASSTDTQYF

j_call: TRBJ2-3
v_call: TRBV7-2
clone_size: many
d_call: .
cdr3_nt: TGTGCCAGCAGCTCGGGACTTGTTAGCACAGATACGCAGTATTTT
cdr3_aa: CASSSGLVSTDTQYF

j_call: TRBJ2-3
v_call: TRBV20-1
clone_size: many
d_call: TRBD2
cdr3_nt: TGCAGTGCTAGAGAAAAGCTAGCGGTCCGGTCAGATACGCAGTATTTT
cdr3_aa: CSAREKLAVRSDTQYF

j_call: TRBJ2-7
v_call: TRBV9
clone_size: .
d_call: TRBD2
cdr3_nt: TGTGCCAGCAGCGAAGCGGGACCCTCCTACGAGCAGTACTTC
cdr3_aa: CASSEAGPSYEQYF

j_call: TRBJ2-7
v_call: TRBV28
clone_size: many
d_call: TRBD1
cdr3_nt: TGTGCCAGTACTGACAGGGGGGCCCCCTACGAGCAGTACTTC
cdr3_aa: CASTDRGAPYEQYF

j_call: TRBJ2-3
v_call: TRBV20-1
clone_size: .
d_call: TRBD2
cdr3_nt: TGCAGTGCCCGGGCTGGCGGGAGCAGCTCAGATACGCAGTATTTT
cdr3_aa: CSARAGGSSSDTQYF

j_call: TRBJ2-5
v_call: TRBV29-1
clone_size: few
d_call: .
cdr3_nt: TGCAGCGTTGAAGAATGGACGGCCCAAGAGACCCAGTACTTC
cdr3_aa: CSVEEWTAQETQYF

j_call: TRBJ2-3
v_call: TRBV7-2
clone_size: few
d_call: TRBD2
cdr3_nt: TGTGCCAGCAGCAGAAGACTAGCGGGAATCACAGATACGCAGTATTTT
cdr3_aa: CASSRRLAGITDTQYF

j_call: TRBJ2-1
v_call: TRBV3-1
clone_size: .
d_call: TRBD2
cdr3_nt: TGTGCCAGCAGCCAGAGAGCGGGAGGGCCGGGGCACAATGAGCAGTTCTTC
cdr3_aa: CASSQRAGGPGHNEQFF

j_call: TRBJ2-1
v_call: TRBV12-5
clone_size: few
d_call: TRBD2
cdr3_nt: TGTGCTAGTGGTACGGAGACTAGCGGGATATTCTTC
cdr3_aa: CASGTETSGIFF

j_call: TRBJ2-1
v_call: TRBV4-1
clone_size: few
d_call: TRBD2
cdr3_nt: TGCGCCAGCAGCCAAGAAGGCTCGGCTAGCGGGAGCCAAGAGCAGTTCTTC
cdr3_aa: CASSQEGSASGSQEQFF

j_call: TRBJ2-7
v_call: TRBV14
clone_size: many
d_call: TRBD2
cdr3_nt: TGTGCCAGCAGCCCCGGGACTAGCTTCTACGAGCAGTACTTC
cdr3_aa: CASSPGTSFYEQYF

j_call: TRBJ2-3
v_call: TRBV28
clone_size: .
d_call: TRBD2
cdr3_nt: TGTGCCAGCAGTTTAATACGGACTAGCGGGAGCGTTCAGTATACGCAGTATTTT
cdr3_aa: CASSLIRTSGSVQYTQYF

j_call: TRBJ1-1
v_call: TRBV5-1
clone_size: .
d_call: .
cdr3_nt: TGCGCCAGCAGCTTGTTCGGGGTGGAGGGAGCTTTCTTT
cdr3_aa: CASSLFGVEGAFF

j_call: TRBJ2-1
v_call: TRBV27
clone_size: few
d_call: .
cdr3_nt: TGTGCCAGCAGCCTACTGGACAGCACTCGTTCCTACAATGAGCAGTTCTTC
cdr3_aa: CASSLLDSTRSYNEQFF

j_call: TRBJ2-1
v_call: TRBV20-1
clone_size: .
d_call: TRBD2
cdr3_nt: TGCAGTGCTAGAATCGTGACTAGCGGGAGTAGGTACTTGAATGAGCAGTTCTTC
cdr3_aa: CSARIVTSGSRYLNEQFF

j_call: TRBJ2-1
v_call: TRBV18
clone_size: many
d_call: TRBD2
cdr3_nt: TGTGCCAGCTCACCGGGGGAGGGGAAGTTCTTC
cdr3_aa: CASSPGEGKFF

j_call: TRBJ2-7
v_call: TRBV5-1
clone_size: many
d_call: .
cdr3_nt: TGCGCCAGCAGCACTGGCGGGACATACAACTACGAGCAGTACTTC
cdr3_aa: CASSTGGTYNYEQYF

j_call: TRBJ2-7
v_call: TRBV28
clone_size: .
d_call: .
cdr3_nt: TGTGCCTCGAGCGCCGGGGTGTTCGAGCAGTACTTC
cdr3_aa: CASSAGVFEQYF

j_call: TRBJ1-5
v_call: TRBV2
clone_size: few
d_call: .
cdr3_nt: TGTGCCAGCACCCAATTCCGGGACACTTCGCAGCCCCAGCATTTT
cdr3_aa: CASTQFRDTSQPQHF

j_call: TRBJ2-7
v_call: TRBV6-1
clone_size: many
d_call: .
cdr3_nt: TGTGCCAGCAGTGAACGCCCCCGAGGCTACGAGCAGTACTTC
cdr3_aa: CASSERPRGYEQYF

j_call: TRBJ1-1
v_call: TRBV28
clone_size: few
d_call: .
cdr3_nt: TGTGCCAGCAGTTTATTAGGGTTCACTGAAGCTTTCTTT
cdr3_aa: CASSLLGFTEAFF

j_call: TRBJ2-3
v_call: TRBV6-1
clone_size: many
d_call: .
cdr3_nt: TGTGCCAGCAGTGCGGGTCCTACGAGTAGAAATACGCAGTATTTT
cdr3_aa: CASSAGPTSRNTQYF

j_call: TRBJ2-3
v_call: TRBV2
clone_size: few
d_call: TRBD1
cdr3_nt: TGTGCCAGCAGTGCAAGACAGGGGATAACAGATACGCAGTATTTT
cdr3_aa: CASSARQGITDTQYF

j_call: TRBJ1-5
v_call: TRBV7-6
clone_size: many
d_call: .
cdr3_nt: TGTGCCAGCAGCAAAAACCCCGATCAGCCCCAGCATTTT
cdr3_aa: CASSKNPDQPQHF

j_call: TRBJ2-5
v_call: TRBV9
clone_size: .
d_call: TRBD1
cdr3_nt: TGTGCCAGCAGCGTAGAGGACAGGGTAGGGACCCAGTACTTC
cdr3_aa: CASSVEDRVGTQYF

j_call: TRBJ1-5
v_call: TRBV20-1
clone_size: many
d_call: .
cdr3_nt: TGCAGTGCTAGAGATCGAGGGGTCTTGGATAGCAATCAGCCCCAGCATTTT
cdr3_aa: CSARDRGVLDSNQPQHF